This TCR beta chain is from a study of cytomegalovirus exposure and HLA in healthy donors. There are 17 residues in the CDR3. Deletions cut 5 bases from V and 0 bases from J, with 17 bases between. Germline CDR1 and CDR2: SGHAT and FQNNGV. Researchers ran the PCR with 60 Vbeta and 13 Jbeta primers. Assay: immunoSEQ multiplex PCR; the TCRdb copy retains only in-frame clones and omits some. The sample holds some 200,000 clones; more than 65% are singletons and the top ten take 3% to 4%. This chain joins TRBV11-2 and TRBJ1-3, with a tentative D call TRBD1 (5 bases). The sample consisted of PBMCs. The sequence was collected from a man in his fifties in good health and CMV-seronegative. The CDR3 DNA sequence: TGTGCCAGCAGCCTACGGGGGGGAGGGAGCTCTGGAAACACCATATATTTT. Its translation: CASSLRGGGSSGNTIYF.